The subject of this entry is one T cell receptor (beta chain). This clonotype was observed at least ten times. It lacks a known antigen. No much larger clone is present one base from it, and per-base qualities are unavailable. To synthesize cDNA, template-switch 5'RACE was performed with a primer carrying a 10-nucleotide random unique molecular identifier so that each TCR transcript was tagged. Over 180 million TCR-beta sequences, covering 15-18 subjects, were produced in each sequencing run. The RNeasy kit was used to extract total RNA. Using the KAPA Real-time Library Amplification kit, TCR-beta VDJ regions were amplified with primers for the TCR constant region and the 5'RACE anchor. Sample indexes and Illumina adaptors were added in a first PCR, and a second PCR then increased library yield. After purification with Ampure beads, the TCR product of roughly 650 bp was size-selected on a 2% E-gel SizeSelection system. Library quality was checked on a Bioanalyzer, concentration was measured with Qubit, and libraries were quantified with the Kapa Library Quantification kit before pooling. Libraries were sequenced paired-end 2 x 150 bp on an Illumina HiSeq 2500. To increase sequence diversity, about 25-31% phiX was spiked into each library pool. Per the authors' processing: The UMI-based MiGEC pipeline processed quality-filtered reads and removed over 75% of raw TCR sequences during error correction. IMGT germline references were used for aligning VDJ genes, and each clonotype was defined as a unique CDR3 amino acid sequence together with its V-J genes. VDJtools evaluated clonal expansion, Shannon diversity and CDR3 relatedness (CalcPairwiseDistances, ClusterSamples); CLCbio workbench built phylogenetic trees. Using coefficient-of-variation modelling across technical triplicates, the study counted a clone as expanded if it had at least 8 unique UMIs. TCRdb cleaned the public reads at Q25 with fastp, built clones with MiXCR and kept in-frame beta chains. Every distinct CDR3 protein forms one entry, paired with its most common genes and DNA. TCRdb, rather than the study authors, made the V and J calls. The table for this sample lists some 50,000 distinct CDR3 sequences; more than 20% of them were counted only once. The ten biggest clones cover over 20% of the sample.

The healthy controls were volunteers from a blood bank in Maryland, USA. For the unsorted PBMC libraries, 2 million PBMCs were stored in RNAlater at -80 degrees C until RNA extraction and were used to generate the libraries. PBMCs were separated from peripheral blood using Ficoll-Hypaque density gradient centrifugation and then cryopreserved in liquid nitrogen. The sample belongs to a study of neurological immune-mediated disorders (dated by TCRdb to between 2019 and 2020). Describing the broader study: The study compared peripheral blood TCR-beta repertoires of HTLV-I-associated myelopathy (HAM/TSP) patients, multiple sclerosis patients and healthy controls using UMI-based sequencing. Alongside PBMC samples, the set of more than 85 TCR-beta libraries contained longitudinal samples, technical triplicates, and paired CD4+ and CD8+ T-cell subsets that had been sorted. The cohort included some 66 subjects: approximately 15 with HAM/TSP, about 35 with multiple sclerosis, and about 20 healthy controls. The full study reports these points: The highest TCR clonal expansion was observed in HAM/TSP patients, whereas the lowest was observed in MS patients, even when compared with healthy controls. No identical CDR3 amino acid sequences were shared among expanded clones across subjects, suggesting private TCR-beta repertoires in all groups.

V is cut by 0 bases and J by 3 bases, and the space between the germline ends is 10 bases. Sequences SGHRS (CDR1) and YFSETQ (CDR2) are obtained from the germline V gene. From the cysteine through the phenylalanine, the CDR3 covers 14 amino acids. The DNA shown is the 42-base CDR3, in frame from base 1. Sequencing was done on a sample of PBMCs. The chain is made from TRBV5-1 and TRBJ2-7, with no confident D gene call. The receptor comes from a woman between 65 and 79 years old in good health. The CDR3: CASSLEVSIYEQYF. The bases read TGCGCCAGCAGCTTGGAGGTCTCAATCTACGAGCAGTACTTC.